The rows below give T cell receptor beta chains drawn from one sample of a study of CD8 T cells in Susac syndrome. TCRdb called the immunoSEQ multiplex PCR reads again in MiXCR, with one record for every CDR3 protein. The sample has about 200,000 distinct CDR3 sequences, 95% seen once; the top ten hold less than 0.11%. The sequencing input was CD4+ T cells from PBMCs. The receptors shown here come from a human donor in good health. The CDR3 runs from the conserved cysteine through the conserved F or W. D genes are given only for firm matches. A clone size is listed for some rows: how often the clone was seen (once, few, many), or a class if it is expanded.

CDR3: CASSYSSTGGRNEQFF; DNA: TGTGCCAGCAGTTACTCCTCGACAGGGGGCCGCAATGAGCAGTTCTTC; D: TRBD1; size: NA; V: TRBV27; J: TRBJ2-1
CDR3: CSALSGGRQTTQYF; DNA: TGCAGCGCCCTTAGCGGGGGGAGGCAGACTACGCAGTATTTT; D: TRBD2; size: NA; V: TRBV29-1; J: TRBJ2-3
CDR3: CSVALAGNTDTQYF; DNA: TGCAGCGTTGCACTAGCGGGGAACACAGATACGCAGTATTTT; D: TRBD2; size: NA; V: TRBV29-1; J: TRBJ2-3
CDR3: CASSFVSWDRSTGELFF; DNA: TGTGCCAGCAGCTTTGTATCTTGGGACAGAAGCACCGGGGAGCTGTTTTTT; D: TRBD1; size: NA; V: TRBV11-2; J: TRBJ2-2
CDR3: CASRDGARSFRKTQYF; DNA: TGTGCCAGCAGAGACGGGGCGCGAAGCTTTCGAAAGACCCAGTACTTC; D: NA; size: NA; V: TRBV27; J: TRBJ2-5
CDR3: CSGKREGLTDTQYF; DNA: TGCAGCGGCAAGCGGGAGGGCCTTACAGATACGCAGTATTTT; D: TRBD2; size: once; V: TRBV29-1; J: TRBJ2-3
CDR3: CASSPQGIYEQFF; DNA: TGTGCCAGCAGTCCTCAAGGCATATATGAGCAGTTCTTC; D: NA; size: NA; V: TRBV6-2/TRBV6-3; J: TRBJ2-1
CDR3: CSAPSQLAGNNEQFF; DNA: TGCAGTGCTCCCTCCCAACTAGCTGGGAACAATGAGCAGTTCTTC; D: NA; size: NA; V: TRBV20-1; J: TRBJ2-1
CDR3: CASSQAVLGEAFF; DNA: TGTGCCAGCAGCCAAGCAGTACTGGGTGAAGCTTTCTTT; D: NA; size: NA; V: TRBV3-1; J: TRBJ1-1
CDR3: CASSFSENTGELFF; DNA: TGTGCCAGCAGCTTTAGCGAGAACACCGGGGAGCTGTTTTTT; D: NA; size: NA; V: TRBV11-3; J: TRBJ2-2
CDR3: CSAPVGLAGVFDTQYF; DNA: TGCAGTGCGCCCGTCGGACTAGCGGGAGTCTTTGATACGCAGTATTTT; D: TRBD2; size: NA; V: TRBV20-1; J: TRBJ2-3
CDR3: CSVAGSRNSPLHF; DNA: TGCAGCGTTGCGGGGTCGCGTAATTCACCCCTCCACTTT; D: NA; size: NA; V: TRBV29-1; J: TRBJ1-6
CDR3: CASSNTRGGREQFF; DNA: TGTGCCAGCAGTAATACGCGAGGGGGTCGAGAGCAGTTCTTC; D: NA; size: NA; V: TRBV6-2/TRBV6-3; J: TRBJ2-1
CDR3: CASRPDFRVGDTQYF; DNA: TGTGCCAGCAGACCGGACTTTAGGGTGGGAGATACGCAGTATTTT; D: NA; size: NA; V: TRBV28; J: TRBJ2-3
CDR3: CASSLPGQGFNEKLFF; DNA: TGTGCCAGCAGTCTCCCCGGACAGGGGTTTAATGAAAAACTGTTTTTT; D: TRBD1; size: NA; V: TRBV28; J: TRBJ1-4
CDR3: CASSWHRDRDTEAFF; DNA: TGCGCCAGCAGCTGGCACCGGGACAGGGACACTGAAGCTTTCTTT; D: TRBD1; size: once; V: TRBV5-1; J: TRBJ1-1
CDR3: CSVSTGTANYGYTF; DNA: TGCAGCGTTTCAACCGGGACAGCAAACTATGGCTACACCTTC; D: TRBD1; size: NA; V: TRBV29-1; J: TRBJ1-2
CDR3: CASSLFAAAGSNQPQHF; DNA: TGTGCCAGCAGTTTATTTGCGGCGGCAGGGAGCAATCAGCCCCAGCATTTT; D: NA; size: NA; V: TRBV28; J: TRBJ1-5
CDR3: CASSFGDSSIGETQYF; DNA: TGCGCCAGCAGCTTCGGAGACTCCAGCATAGGCGAGACCCAGTACTTC; D: NA; size: NA; V: TRBV5-1; J: TRBJ2-5
CDR3: CASSVGGGGTDTQYF; DNA: TGTGCCAGCAGCGTAGGCGGGGGGGGCACAGATACGCAGTATTTT; D: TRBD2; size: NA; V: TRBV9; J: TRBJ2-3
CDR3: CASSLTGQGRVEQFF; DNA: TGTGCCAGCAGCTTAACTGGACAGGGGAGGGTTGAGCAGTTCTTC; D: TRBD1; size: NA; V: TRBV7-3; J: TRBJ2-1
CDR3: CASSRQGAGEETQYF; DNA: TGTGCCAGCTCACGACAGGGGGCCGGTGAAGAGACCCAGTACTTC; D: TRBD1; size: NA; V: TRBV18; J: TRBJ2-5
CDR3: CSARIDGVNEQFF; DNA: TGCAGTGCTAGAATCGACGGGGTCAATGAGCAGTTCTTC; D: NA; size: NA; V: TRBV20-1; J: TRBJ2-1
CDR3: CASSFGQTYEQYF; DNA: TGCGCCAGCAGCTTTGGACAGACCTACGAGCAGTACTTC; D: NA; size: NA; V: TRBV5-1; J: TRBJ2-7
CDR3: CATSQGQNYGYTF; DNA: TGTGCCACCAGCCAGGGGCAAAACTATGGCTACACCTTC; D: NA; size: NA; V: TRBV15; J: TRBJ1-2
CDR3: CSARASSGANVLTF; DNA: TGCAGTGCTAGAGCGAGCTCTGGGGCCAACGTCCTGACTTTC; D: NA; size: NA; V: TRBV20-1; J: TRBJ2-6
CDR3: CSARPPGQGPRGNYGYTF; DNA: TGCAGTGCTAGACCCCCGGGACAGGGACCCCGGGGTAACTATGGCTACACCTTC; D: TRBD1; size: once; V: TRBV20-1; J: TRBJ1-2
CDR3: CASSVNGQVQETQYF; DNA: TGTGCCAGCAGCGTCAACGGGCAGGTCCAAGAGACCCAGTACTTC; D: NA; size: NA; V: TRBV11-3; J: TRBJ2-5
CDR3: CASPSGAAGLEGEQFF; DNA: TGTGCCAGCCCCTCGGGGGCAGCCGGCCTGGAGGGTGAGCAGTTCTTC; D: NA; size: NA; V: TRBV11-2; J: TRBJ2-1
CDR3: CASSERGQEAFF; DNA: TGCGCCAGCAGTGAGAGGGGACAGGAAGCTTTCTTT; D: TRBD1; size: NA; V: TRBV10-2; J: TRBJ1-1
CDR3: CASSPFRNTIYF; DNA: TGTGCCAGCAGCCCATTTCGTAACACCATATATTTT; D: NA; size: NA; V: TRBV11-2; J: TRBJ1-3
CDR3: CSASGLTGGLGDTQYF; DNA: TGCAGTGCTAGTGGACTGACAGGGGGTCTGGGAGATACGCAGTATTTT; D: TRBD1; size: once; V: TRBV20-1; J: TRBJ2-3
CDR3: CASSTSGFTPKSDNEQFF; DNA: TGTGCCAGCTCAACGTCGGGCTTTACCCCCAAGTCGGACAATGAGCAGTTCTTC; D: NA; size: NA; V: TRBV18; J: TRBJ2-1
CDR3: CASSRDRNSPLHF; DNA: TGTGCCAGCAGCCGGGACAGAAATTCACCCCTCCACTTT; D: TRBD1; size: NA; V: TRBV11-2; J: TRBJ1-6
CDR3: CASSVATGANVLTF; DNA: TGTGCCAGCAGCGTAGCCACTGGGGCCAACGTCCTGACTTTC; D: NA; size: NA; V: TRBV9; J: TRBJ2-6
CDR3: CASSRIQDFEETQYF; DNA: TGTGCCAGCAGTCGCATCCAGGACTTCGAAGAGACCCAGTACTTC; D: NA; size: once; V: TRBV28; J: TRBJ2-5
CDR3: CSAPLRGARDEQYF; DNA: TGCAGTGCTCCCTTACGGGGGGCGCGTGACGAGCAGTACTTC; D: NA; size: NA; V: TRBV20-1; J: TRBJ2-7
CDR3: CSARDWGSNQPQHF; DNA: TGCAGTGCTAGAGATTGGGGGAGCAATCAGCCCCAGCATTTT; D: NA; size: NA; V: TRBV20-1; J: TRBJ1-5
CDR3: CASSVDGRGLAGETQYF; DNA: TGTGCCAGCAGCGTAGATGGACGGGGACTAGCAGGGGAGACCCAGTACTTC; D: TRBD2; size: NA; V: TRBV9; J: TRBJ2-5
CDR3: CASSSFGDQETQYF; DNA: TGCGCCAGCAGCTCGTTTGGAGATCAAGAGACCCAGTACTTC; D: NA; size: NA; V: TRBV5-1; J: TRBJ2-5
CDR3: CASSLDQPETQYF; DNA: TGTGCCAGCAGCTTGGATCAACCAGAGACCCAGTACTTC; D: NA; size: NA; V: TRBV5-6; J: TRBJ2-5
CDR3: CASSEYGRSSYEQYF; DNA: TGTGCCAGCAGTGAATATGGGAGAAGCTCCTACGAGCAGTACTTC; D: NA; size: NA; V: TRBV25-1; J: TRBJ2-7
CDR3: CASSYGPGLAGGGTQYF; DNA: TGTGCCAGCAGTTACGGCCCGGGACTAGCGGGAGGTGGTACGCAGTATTTT; D: TRBD2; size: NA; V: TRBV6-5; J: TRBJ2-3
CDR3: CASSQGRLAGNNEQFF; DNA: TGCGCCAGCAGCCAAGGGCGACTAGCGGGGAACAATGAGCAGTTCTTC; D: TRBD2; size: NA; V: TRBV4-1; J: TRBJ2-1
CDR3: CASMLAGYNEQFF; DNA: TGTGCCAGCATGTTAGCGGGCTACAATGAGCAGTTCTTC; D: TRBD2; size: NA; V: TRBV12-3/TRBV12-4; J: TRBJ2-1
CDR3: CASSQDGREETQYF; DNA: TGTGCCAGCAGCCAAGACGGTAGAGAAGAGACCCAGTACTTC; D: NA; size: NA; V: TRBV3-1; J: TRBJ2-5
CDR3: CASSFGEQPQHF; DNA: TGTGCCAGCAGCTTCGGAGAACAGCCCCAGCATTTT; D: NA; size: NA; V: TRBV7-9; J: TRBJ1-5
CDR3: CSARDRGSQETQYF; DNA: TGCAGTGCTAGGGACAGGGGGTCTCAAGAGACCCAGTACTTC; D: TRBD1; size: NA; V: TRBV20-1; J: TRBJ2-5
CDR3: CPIRFEQYF; DNA: TGCCCCATTAGGTTCGAGCAGTACTTC; D: NA; size: NA; V: TRBV29-1; J: TRBJ2-7
CDR3: CASSSRTGGISGANVLTF; DNA: TGTGCCAGCAGCTCACGGACAGGGGGTATCTCTGGGGCCAACGTCCTGACTTTC; D: TRBD1; size: NA; V: TRBV5-4; J: TRBJ2-6
CDR3: CASSRPAGEPNTGELFF; DNA: TGTGCCAGCAGCCGACCCGCCGGGGAACCGAACACCGGGGAGCTGTTTTTT; D: NA; size: NA; V: TRBV7-9; J: TRBJ2-2
CDR3: CASSLWTGSNQPQHF; DNA: TGTGCCAGCAGTTTGTGGACGGGAAGCAATCAGCCCCAGCATTTT; D: NA; size: NA; V: TRBV28; J: TRBJ1-5
CDR3: CATSDYGQGWTEAFF; DNA: TGTGCCACCAGTGATTACGGACAGGGCTGGACTGAAGCTTTCTTT; D: TRBD1; size: once; V: TRBV24-1; J: TRBJ1-1
CDR3: CATSRDFQDTQYF; DNA: TGTGCCACCAGCAGAGATTTTCAAGATACGCAGTATTTT; D: NA; size: NA; V: TRBV15; J: TRBJ2-3
CDR3: CASSRTNTEAFF; DNA: TGTGCCAGCAGTCGAACAAACACTGAAGCTTTCTTT; D: NA; size: few; V: TRBV6-2/TRBV6-3; J: TRBJ1-1
CDR3: CASSRTGINQPQHF; DNA: TGTGCCAGCAGTAGGACAGGGATCAATCAGCCCCAGCATTTT; D: TRBD1; size: NA; V: TRBV6-5; J: TRBJ1-5
CDR3: CASSGRGTGNTIYF; DNA: TGTGCCAGCAGCGGCAGGGGGACTGGAAACACCATATATTTT; D: TRBD1; size: once; V: TRBV9; J: TRBJ1-3
CDR3: CSAPSTGYNEQFF; DNA: TGCAGCGCCCCTTCGACTGGCTACAATGAGCAGTTCTTC; D: NA; size: NA; V: TRBV29-1; J: TRBJ2-1
CDR3: CASSQDSNSNQPQHF; DNA: TGTGCCAGCTCACAGGACAGTAATAGCAATCAGCCCCAGCATTTT; D: NA; size: once; V: TRBV18; J: TRBJ1-5
CDR3: CASSGLAGENIQYF; DNA: TGTGCCAGCAGTGGACTAGCGGGGGAAAACATTCAGTACTTC; D: TRBD2; size: NA; V: TRBV12-3/TRBV12-4; J: TRBJ2-4